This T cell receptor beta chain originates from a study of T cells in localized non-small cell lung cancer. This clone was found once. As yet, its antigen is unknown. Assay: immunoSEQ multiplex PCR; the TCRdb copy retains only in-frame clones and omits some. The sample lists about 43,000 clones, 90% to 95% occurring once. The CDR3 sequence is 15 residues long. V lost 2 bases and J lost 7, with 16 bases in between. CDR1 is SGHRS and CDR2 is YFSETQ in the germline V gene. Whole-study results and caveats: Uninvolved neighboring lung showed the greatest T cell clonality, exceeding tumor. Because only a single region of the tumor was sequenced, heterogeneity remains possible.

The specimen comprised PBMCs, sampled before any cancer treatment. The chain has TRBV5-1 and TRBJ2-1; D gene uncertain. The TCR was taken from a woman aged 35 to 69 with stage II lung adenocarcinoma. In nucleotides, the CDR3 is TGCGCCAGCAGCTTTTCGGTGGGCGCTACTAATGAGCAGTTCTTC. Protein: CASSFSVGATNEQFF.